Listed below are T cell receptor beta chains from one sample, sequenced in a study of PD-1 blockade in classical Hodgkin lymphoma. Assay used: immunoSEQ multiplex PCR; TCRdb lists only in-frame clones, some missing. In the table there are tens of thousands of clones, 83% of which are singletons. Source: peripheral blood mononuclear cells (PBMCs), taken before the fourth cycle of nivolumab. The receptor set was obtained from a human donor with classical Hodgkin lymphoma. Both conserved end residues are part of each CDR3. The D gene is left open where the match is weak. Clone sizes are given selectively: once, few, many, or a class where the clone is expanded.

abundance	v_gene	j_gene	d_gene	CDR3nt	CDR3aa
NA	TRBV14	TRBJ2-2	NA	TGTGCCAGCAGCCAAAGTTTTTTGACATACGGGACCGGGGAGCTGTTTTTT	CASSQSFLTYGTGELFF
NA	TRBV9	TRBJ1-5	TRBD1	TGTGCCAGCAGCCCGGGACAGGGACTAGTTAGCAATCAGCCCCAGCATTTT	CASSPGQGLVSNQPQHF
NA	TRBV7-7	TRBJ2-5	NA	TGTGCCAGCAGCCCCCAAGTGGCAGAGACCCAGTACTTC	CASSPQVAETQYF
few	TRBV10-2	TRBJ2-1	TRBD2	TGCGCCAGCAGGGCGGGACTAGCGGTCAATGAGCAGTTCTTC	CASRAGLAVNEQFF
NA	TRBV29-1	TRBJ2-3	NA	TGCAGCGTGGCCGGGACTCCCCGGGGAATAGATACGCAGTATTTT	CSVAGTPRGIDTQYF
NA	TRBV27	TRBJ2-5	NA	TGTGCCAGCAGTTTCCTAGCCCAAGAGACCCAGTACTTC	CASSFLAQETQYF
NA	TRBV7-9	TRBJ1-1	NA	TGTGCCGGTAACACTGAAGCTTTCTTT	CAGNTEAFF
medium-sized	TRBV27	TRBJ1-5	NA	TGTGCCAGCAGTATGTATAGCAATCAGCCCCAGCATTTT	CASSMYSNQPQHF
NA	TRBV9	TRBJ2-7	TRBD2	TGTGCCAGCAGCGTAGCAGCTAGCGGGATGGACGAGCAGTACTTC	CASSVAASGMDEQYF
NA	TRBV4-3	TRBJ1-3	NA	TGCGCCAGCAGCCAAGGGTTTTCCGGGGCTGGAAACACCATATATTTT	CASSQGFSGAGNTIYF
once	TRBV28	TRBJ2-2	NA	TGTGCCAGCACCATAGGGGGAGTTGGCACCGGGGAGCTGTTTTTT	CASTIGGVGTGELFF
NA	TRBV7-9	TRBJ2-1	NA	TGTGCCAGCAGCCCAGGAGGCCGGTTGAGGAATGAGCAGTTCTTC	CASSPGGRLRNEQFF
NA	TRBV6-5	TRBJ1-6	NA	TGTGCCAGCAGTTACCGGCAGACCAATTCACCCCTCCACTTT	CASSYRQTNSPLHF
once	TRBV27	TRBJ1-3	TRBD1	TGTGCCAGCAGGCCGACAGGGACGGACACCATATATTTT	CASRPTGTDTIYF
NA	TRBV5-1	TRBJ2-2	NA	TGCGCCAGCAGCTTGGGTAATGTGTTTAGGGGGACTTCGAACACCGGGGAGCTGTTTTTT	CASSLGNVFRGTSNTGELFF
NA	TRBV7-9	TRBJ1-4	NA	TGTGCCAGCAGCTTAGCCGTCGGGGACGAAAAACTGTTTTTT	CASSLAVGDEKLFF
NA	TRBV7-6	TRBJ2-7	NA	TGTGCCAGCGAGGGGACGTACGAGCAGTACTTC	CASEGTYEQYF
NA	TRBV14	TRBJ2-1	NA	TGTGCCAGCAGCCCATCCTCTGAGCAGTTCTTC	CASSPSSEQFF
NA	TRBV7-2	TRBJ2-7	TRBD1	TGTGCCAGCAGCCCTGACAGGGTCGGCGAGCAGTACTTC	CASSPDRVGEQYF
NA	TRBV5-4	TRBJ1-1	NA	TGTGCCAGCAGCTTGGAGCGACAGAACACTGAAGCTTTCTTT	CASSLERQNTEAFF
once	TRBV7-9	TRBJ1-1	TRBD1	TGTGCCAGCAGCTATACACAGGGGGGGAACACTGAAGCTTTCTTT	CASSYTQGGNTEAFF
NA	TRBV28	TRBJ2-7	NA	TGTGCCAGCACCTACCCACCTGCTAACGAGCAGTACTTC	CASTYPPANEQYF
NA	TRBV7-6	TRBJ2-5	NA	TGTGCCAGCAGCGTCCCTCAGGGGGGCGGGGGACGGACCCAAGAGACCCAGTACTTC	CASSVPQGGGGRTQETQYF
NA	TRBV4-2	TRBJ2-7	NA	TGTGCCAGCAGCCAAGACGGGTACAGAAAGTCCTACGAGCAGTACTTC	CASSQDGYRKSYEQYF
NA	TRBV5-1	TRBJ2-1	TRBD2	TGCGCCAGCAGCTCGGCAACTAGCGGGTCGTACAATGAGCAGTTCTTC	CASSSATSGSYNEQFF
NA	TRBV28	TRBJ1-5	NA	TGTGCCAGCAGTCGGGACGGTTCCAATCAGCCCCAGCATTTT	CASSRDGSNQPQHF
NA	TRBV5-4	TRBJ1-1	NA	TGTGCCAGCAGATCGGGGGGCGGCTCGAACACTGAAGCTTTCTTT	CASRSGGGSNTEAFF
NA	TRBV29-1	TRBJ2-1	NA	TGCAGCGTACCCGACCAAGGAGGGAATGAGCAGTTCTTC	CSVPDQGGNEQFF
NA	TRBV6-5	TRBJ1-2	NA	TGTGCCAGCACCCAACCAGGAGTAGCTAACTATGGCTACACCTTC	CASTQPGVANYGYTF